This T cell receptor (beta chain) is from a study of T-cell reconstitution after alpha-beta-depleted transplantation in children. This clonotype was seen just once. The germline gene is not matched at one end of the junction; a read error may be the cause. The CDR3 has 17 amino acids. Germline assignment: CDR1 SGHTA and CDR2 FQGNSA. TCRbeta library construction was performed incorporating unique molecular identifiers. TCRdb reprocessed the PCR reads via MiXCR and lists one record per CDR3 protein. The table shows 500,000 to 650,000 distinct CDR3 sequences, with 9.5% to 12% occurring only once. The sequenced sample was PBMCs, mostly from graft donor cells, obtained 180 days after TCRalphabeta/CD19-depleted stem cell transplant. The sequence came from a female patient aged 2-10 years who had a stem cell transplant for aplastic anemia, so the T cells may come from the graft donor. This chain connects TRBV7-2 to TRBJ1-2; no definite D call. CDR3 amino acids: CASRFPPDGESNYGYPF. CDR3 nucleotide sequence: TGTGCCAGCAGATTTCCTCCGGACGGGGAGAGCAACTATGGCTACCCCTTC.